This T cell receptor beta chain appears in the sequencing data of a study of cytomegalovirus exposure and HLA in healthy donors (dated by TCRdb to between 2016 and 2019). Background on the whole study: In an earlier analysis of around 540 of the donors, 276 Gb of sequence data and approximately 120 million unique TCR beta sequences from about 180 million T cells were reported. An early release that covered 640 HLA-typed donors contained 300 to 350 gigabases of sequencing data and 65 million to 100 million unique TCR sequences. Of the roughly 410 genotyped donors, roughly 76% were placed in the genetic ancestry cluster associated with self-reported Caucasian donors. The study aimed to test whether signatures of past pathogen exposure could be identified by cataloging public T cell receptors. The study used immunosequencing to profile the T cell repertoires of 666 subjects and linked those repertoires to cytomegalovirus serostatus. In addition to the first cohort of roughly 700 subjects, a separate validation cohort of 120 different subjects was used. High-throughput TCR immunosequencing, statistical association of individual TCRs with disease status, and machine learning were combined to predict cytomegalovirus infection status. In a later analysis, previously published TCR beta repertoires from some 640 donors were re-analyzed and high-resolution HLA genotyping was added so that TCR occurrence patterns could be studied. The later analysis used no new phenotypic data to find candidate immune exposures, relying instead on TCR beta sequences and their occurrence across donors. To decide whether each TCR beta V gene segment behaved as functional or pseudogenic, an earlier analysis of approximately 620 of the donors relied on high-throughput TCR beta sequencing. Donor age, sex, ethnicity and CMV serostatus were compiled together with the repertoire data. A later genetic analysis took genome-wide SNP genotypes for about 55% of the 666 donors and used that subset as a discovery cohort. All discovery cohort repertoires had been generated using a single sequencing platform. Class I and class II HLA loci were covered by the typing at four-digit resolution. The number of typed donors differed by locus: roughly 620-630 for A, B, C, DRB1 and DQB1; approximately 540 for DQA1; 606 for DPA1; and about 450 for DPB1. Because of strong linkage in the cohort, five DR-DQ haplotypes were treated as single units for association and clustering. On average, around 200,000 unique TCR beta nucleotide sequences were sequenced per donor among 398 genotyped donors of the cohort, with about 17% of those sequences being non-productive.

About this clone: This receptor's antigen is unknown. One base away there is no much larger clone; base qualities are not given.

Study-wide conclusions, independent of this receptor: Because HLA typing was unavailable for some donors at each locus, only the typed subset was used in association tests. In a later analysis, TCR association rates were found to vary across HLA loci, with the most associated TCRs seen for DRB1 alleles and the fewest for HLA-C alleles. The sequencing pipeline was judged likely to have produced a cluster of highly shared sequence variants as a technical artifact. In the study, around 150 TCR beta chains were listed as associated with cytomegalovirus. A few of the identified cytomegalovirus-associated TCR beta chains were confirmed in vitro to be specific for cytomegalovirus antigens. Across donors, most TCR sequences were observed very rarely, whereas some public TCRs were present in many individuals. V-gene and J-gene trimming of TCR beta chains was associated with a missense DCLRE1C variant in a later genetic analysis, and the association was replicated in an independent cohort. When HLA alleles, especially DR and DQ, strongly co-occurred, attributing TCR associations to individual alleles was difficult. According to a later analysis, parvovirus B19, influenza, CMV and Epstein-Barr virus appeared linked to several top co-occurrence clusters. Linkage disequilibrium might explain the correlated functional status among segregating V segments, but an unknown experimental factor could not be excluded. In a later genetic analysis, fewer N-insertions in productive TCRs were reported among donors in an Asian-associated ancestry cluster than the approximately 630-donor mean. Because counts were too low, 15 to 20 rarely observed V segments, including chromosome 9 orphons, were excluded from the earlier analysis of 500 to 700 of the donors. A later analysis found that most CMV-associated TCR beta chains appeared HLA-restricted, with HLA associations seemingly driven largely by CMV exposure. In an earlier analysis of about 600 of the donors, most TCR beta V segments appeared in productive rearrangements about 90% or about 30% of the time, broadly matching IMGT annotations. Compared with equally common non-associated chains, HLA-associated TCR beta chains in a later analysis were more clonally expanded and had lower generation probabilities. Roughly uniform sequencing depth across donors was assumed in presence/absence analyses, although this assumption may not hold. In this cohort, only TCR beta chains were sequenced, and detectable features were limited by the absence of alpha or paired-chain data. The authors suggested that the approach could potentially be extended to other disease states and immunological phenotypes. A further reported finding was that TCR beta sequences accurately predicted the HLA-A and HLA-B alleles for most subjects in the first cohort. Some IMGT-functional V segments, including TRBV6-2 and TRBV6-3, could not be distinguished by the 87-base-pair reads and were therefore excluded. A later analysis associated about 17,000 TCR beta sequences with specific HLA alleles at a false discovery rate of 0.05. In both the original and validation cohorts, the classifier was reported to diagnose cytomegalovirus status with high specificity and sensitivity. Immune exposure information for the cohort was limited to CMV serostatus.

The library was obtained by the immunoSEQ multiplex PCR assay. For the multiplex PCR, a mixture combining 60 forward primers for TCR Vbeta segments and 13 reverse primers for TCR Jbeta segments was used. The CDR3 region of rearranged TCR beta genes was amplified from genomic DNA by a multiplex PCR assay. The Illumina HiSeq System was used to sequence the amplified TCR beta libraries as 87-base-pair reads. The original methods were these. Across the roughly 640 repertoires, a later analysis counted roughly 77 million unique TCR beta chains, 8.5 million to 12 million of which were shared by at least two donors. Raw reads were error-corrected and collapsed into unique sequences with a nearest-neighbor algorithm that merged closely related sequences to remove PCR and sequencing errors. CDR3 sequences were aligned to IMGT reference sequences to assign V, D and J gene segments. For a sequence to be retained, at least a six-nucleotide match to both a V gene segment and a J gene segment was required. Rearrangements were classified as productive when the CDR3 lacked stop codons and remained in frame with V and J, and all other rearrangements were classified as non-productive. Following IMGT convention, CDR3 was defined as the stretch from the second conserved V-encoded cysteine up to the conserved J-encoded phenylalanine. In an earlier analysis of just under 600 of the donors, sequences lacking an unambiguous match to a single V gene segment were excluded. An earlier analysis of about 590 of the donors classified V segments as functional when productive rearrangements were above 56.7% and as segregating when the standard deviation between donors was above 5%. A statistical classification framework was developed to diagnose cytomegalovirus status using the catalog of TCR beta chain sequences. V and J gene assignment, in a later analysis, came from comparing TCR nucleotide sequences with IMGT/GENE-DB human TR gene sequences. In a later analysis, CDR3 sequences and most-parsimonious VDJ recombination scenarios were assigned using the TCRdist pipeline. In a later analysis, each TCR beta chain was defined by its CDR3 amino acid sequence together with its V-gene family, and reads lacking a unique V-gene family were excluded. In a later analysis, several hundred highly shared, low-generation-probability nucleotide sequences were removed to address suspected cross-contamination and a sequencing artifact. A later analysis calculated a clonal expansion index for each public chain from normalized within-repertoire ranks of inferred template counts. In a later analysis, generation probabilities were computed using a VDJ recombination model fitted to out-of-frame rearrangements, and the results were checked against IGoR. In a later analysis, TCR-TCR, TCR-HLA and TCR-CMV co-occurrence was scored with hypergeometric tests, and a repertoire-size bias correction was applied to TCR pairs. In a later analysis, false discovery rates were estimated by permuting HLA or CMV assignments 20 times. A later analysis grouped co-occurring TCRs with DBSCAN, adding TCRdist sequence similarity when clustering within HLA-allele-positive subsets. Repertoires with fewer than 30,000 or more than 120,000 public chains were left out of co-occurrence clustering, as were five repertoires with anomalous nucleotide sharing. Drawn from immuneACCESS, this table holds only the in-frame rearrangements with V and J called that TCRdb kept. Clones are partly lost; checked studies trace under half to an unresolved V gene and leave the rest unexplained. That table furnishes V, J and clone size, whereas the DNA furnished D and trimming. The table for this sample lists over 90,000 clones; roughly four fifths of them were counted only once. 15% to 20% of the sample is in the top ten clones.

Looking up the germline V gene yields CDR1 MDHEN and CDR2 SYDVKM. The cysteine opens and the phenylalanine closes a CDR3 of 13 amino acids. The kept DNA is CDR3 alone, 39 bases in frame from the first base. V and J are truncated by 6 bases and 13 bases respectively, leaving an intervening sequence of 20 bases. The cohort was made up of under 800 healthy bone marrow donors. At the time of sampling, all cohort members were nominally healthy, though unrecorded immune exposures were likely present. The donor was CMV seropositive and belonged to the group of 250 to 300 seropositive cohort members. Each donor provided a peripheral blood sample, and peripheral blood mononuclear cells were used for TCR beta sequencing. The Qiagen DNeasy Blood Extraction Kit was used to extract genomic DNA from the blood cell samples.

This receptor was obtained from a woman aged 55-69 years in good health and CMV-seropositive. The sequenced sample was PBMCs. The sequence joins TRBV28 to TRBJ2-3; the D gene is perhaps TRBD2, from 6 matching bases. The CDR3 is CASSSFGGYVEYF. The bases are TGTGCCAGCAGCTCTTTCGGGGGATACGTGGAGTATTTT.